This TCR beta chain came from a study of cytomegalovirus exposure and HLA in healthy donors. Findings of the study overall: A classifier reportedly called cytomegalovirus status with high sensitivity and specificity. Some public TCRs appeared in many individuals, while most sequences were rare. In a later analysis, first-cohort TCR clusters were found to tend to co-occur in the roughly 120 validation repertoires. The study put about 180 TCR beta chains on its list as cytomegalovirus-associated.

Regarding this clone: No antigen is known for it.

CDR3 size: 17 residues. V gave up 4 bases and J gave up 3 bases; unmatched junction bases: 12. Germline CDR1 reads SGDLS; CDR2 reads YYNGEE. The protocol was immunoSEQ multiplex PCR, while the TCRdb copy is restricted to in-frame clones and leaves out a portion. The profile shows some 170,000 clones, about 89% of them singletons. Sequencing was done on a sample of PBMCs. J is TRBJ2-2 and V is TRBV9, with TRBD1 matching 7 bases. This TCR derives from a man between 18 and 35 years old in good health and CMV-seropositive. CDR3 nucleotide sequence: TGTGCCAGCAGCATCTGGGTAGGGGGCGCGGACACCGGGGAGCTGTTTTTT. Translation: CASSIWVGGADTGELFF.